The present T cell receptor beta chain was sequenced within a study of blood T cells in healthy people across ages. The sample holds a few counts of this clonotype. CDR3 length equals 14 residues. Germline V lookup: CDR1 DFQATT, CDR2 SNEGSKA (reference sequence). Trimming removed 5 bases from V and 0 bases from J, with 12 bases in between. With a J-beta primer mix and a sample-barcoded 5' primer, a second PCR ran roughly 6 to 11 cycles. From the 5' RACE reads, TCRdb called clonotypes with MiXCR, one entry per CDR3 protein. The sample has hundreds of thousands of distinct CDR3 sequences, 36% seen once.

The origin of this receptor is a man between 18 and 35 years old in good health. The V gene is TRBV20-1, the J gene TRBJ2-3; tentative D call: TRBD1 (5 bases). The sequenced sample was blood. DNA of the CDR3: TGCAGTGCTCAACTTTGGACAAGCACAGATACGCAGTATTTT. Protein sequence: CSAQLWTSTDTQYF.